The 3 T cell receptor beta chains given below trace back to one sample, sequenced in a study of radiotherapy plus CTLA-4 blockade in lung cancer. Only in-frame clones appear in the TCRdb table, and some are missing; sequencing was by immunoSEQ multiplex PCR. The sample yields some 35,000 clones, more than 80% seen once. The sample consisted of peripheral blood, taken from a patient treated with radiotherapy plus ipilimumab. These TCRs come from a human donor with non-small cell lung cancer who had stable disease on radiotherapy plus ipilimumab.

The chain employs TRBV5-4 and TRBJ1-2; no reliable D call. Germline-derived CDR1 and CDR2 are SGHNT and YYREEE (reference sequence). The CDR3 is 14 residues long. With 4 bases removed from V and 3 bases from J, the gap between germline ends came to 13 bases. The CDR3 coding sequence is TGTGCCAGCAGCGTTACAACCCGGGACTATGGCTACACCTTC. This gives the protein CASSVTTRDYGYTF.

V is TRBV6-1 and J is TRBJ2-2, with a tentative D call TRBD1 (5 bases). This CDR3 has 13 residues. V lost 4 bases and J 2 bases, leaving 5 bases between the germline ends. Germline V CDR1 and CDR2: MNHNS, SASEGT. DNA of the CDR3: TGTGCCAGCAGTGGGGGCAACACCGGGGAGCTGTTTTTT. It is translated as CASSGGNTGELFF.

This chain links TRBV5-6 with TRBJ1-2; D is possibly TRBD1 (6 bases). Per the germline V gene, CDR1 is SGHDT and CDR2 is YYEEEE. V shed 5 bases and J shed 8 bases, with 16 bases lying between them. The length of the CDR3 is 13 residues. CDR3 in amino acids: CASSFGTSEGYTF. The CDR3 bases are TGTGCCAGCAGTTTCGGGACATCGGAAGGCTACACCTTC. Full variable domain (missing parts from reference TRBV5-6 and TRBJ1-2): DAGVTQSPTHLIKTRGQQVTLRCSPKSGHDTVSWYQQALGQGPQFIFQYYEEEERQRGNFPDRFSGHQFPNYSSELNVNALLLGDSALYLCASSFGTSEGYTFGSGTRLTVV.